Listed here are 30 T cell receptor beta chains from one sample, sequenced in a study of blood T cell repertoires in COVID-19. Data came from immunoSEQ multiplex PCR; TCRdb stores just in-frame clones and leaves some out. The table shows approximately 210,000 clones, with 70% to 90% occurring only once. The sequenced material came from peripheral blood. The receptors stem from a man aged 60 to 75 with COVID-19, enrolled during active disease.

The CDR3 nucleotides read TGTGCCAGCAGCTTGACAGGACCCTATGGCTACACCTTC. Residues: CASSLTGPYGYTF. The chain is built from TRBV5-4 and TRBJ1-2, with D possibly matching TRBD1 (5 bases). The CDR3 is 13 amino acids. Trimming removed 1 base at V and 4 bases at J, with 8 bases between. Germline CDR1 reads SGHNT; CDR2 reads YYREEE (reference sequence).

This chain's CDR3 is CASRPPGLRVEKLFF. CDR3 bases: TGTGCCAGTAGGCCCCCGGGACTACGAGTAGAAAAACTGTTTTTT. The chain couples TRBV19 to TRBJ1-4, with D possibly TRBD1 on 5 matching bases. Germline V gene sequence: CDR1 LNHDA, CDR2 SQIVND (reference sequence). This CDR3 region has 15 residues. Trimming stripped 6 bases from V and 8 bases from J, with 19 bases between.

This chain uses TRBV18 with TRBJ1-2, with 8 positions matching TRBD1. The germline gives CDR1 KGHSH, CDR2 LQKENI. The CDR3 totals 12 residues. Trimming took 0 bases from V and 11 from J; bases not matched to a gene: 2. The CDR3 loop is CASSPPDRVYTF. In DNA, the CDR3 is TGTGCCAGCTCACCACCGGACAGGGTTTACACCTTC.

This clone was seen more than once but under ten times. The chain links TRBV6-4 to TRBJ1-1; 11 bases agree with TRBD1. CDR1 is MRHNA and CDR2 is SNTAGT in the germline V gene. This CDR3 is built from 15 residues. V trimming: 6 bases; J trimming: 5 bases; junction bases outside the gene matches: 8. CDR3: CASRQDGTGGTEAFF. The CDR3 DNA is TGTGCCAGCAGGCAAGACGGGACAGGGGGGACTGAAGCTTTCTTT.

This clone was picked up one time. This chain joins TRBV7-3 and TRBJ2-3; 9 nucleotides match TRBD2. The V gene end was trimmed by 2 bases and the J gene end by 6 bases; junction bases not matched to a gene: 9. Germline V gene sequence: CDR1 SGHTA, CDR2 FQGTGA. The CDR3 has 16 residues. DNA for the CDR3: TGTGCCAGCAGCTTACTCGGCGCGGGAGGGATTGATACGCAGTATTTT. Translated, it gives CASSLLGAGGIDTQYF.

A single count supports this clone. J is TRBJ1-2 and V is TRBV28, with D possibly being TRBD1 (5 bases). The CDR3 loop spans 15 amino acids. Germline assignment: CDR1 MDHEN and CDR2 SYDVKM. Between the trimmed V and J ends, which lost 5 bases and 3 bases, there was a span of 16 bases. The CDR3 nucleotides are TGTGCCAGCAGTAGGACAAGCTCCTCGTACTATGGCTACACCTTC. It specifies CASSRTSSSYYGYTF.

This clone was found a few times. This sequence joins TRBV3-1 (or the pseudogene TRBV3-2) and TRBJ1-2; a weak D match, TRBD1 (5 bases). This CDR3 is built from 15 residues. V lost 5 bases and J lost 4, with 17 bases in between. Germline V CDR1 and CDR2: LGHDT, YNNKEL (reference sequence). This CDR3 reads CASSSGGGTGYGYTF. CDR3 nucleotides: TGTGCCAGCAGCTCCGGCGGGGGTACGGGCTATGGCTACACCTTC.

The CDR3 bases are TGTGCCAGCAGTGAAGGGCCAGGGGGCACGGACACCGGGGAGCTGTTTTTT. Its protein product is CASSEGPGGTDTGELFF. The gene calls are TRBV6-1 and TRBJ2-2; TRBD1 matches at 8 bases. CDR1 is MNHNS, CDR2 SASEGT, per germline. The CDR3 is 17 amino acids. The V and J ends lost 1 base and 3 bases, in that order; junction bases with no gene match: 7.

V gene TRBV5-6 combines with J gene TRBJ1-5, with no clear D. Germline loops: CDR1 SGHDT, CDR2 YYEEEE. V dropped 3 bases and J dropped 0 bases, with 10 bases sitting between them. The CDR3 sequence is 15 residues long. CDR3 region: CASSSGGFSNQPQHF. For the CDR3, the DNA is TGTGCCAGCAGCTCCGGCGGGTTTAGCAATCAGCCCCAGCATTTT.

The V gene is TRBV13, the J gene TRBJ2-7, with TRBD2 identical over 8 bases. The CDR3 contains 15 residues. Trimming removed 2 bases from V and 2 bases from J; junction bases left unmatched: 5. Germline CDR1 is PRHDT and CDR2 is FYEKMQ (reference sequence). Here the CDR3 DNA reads TGTGCCAGCAGCTTAATTGGGACTAGAACCTACGAGCAGTACTTC. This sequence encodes CASSLIGTRTYEQYF.

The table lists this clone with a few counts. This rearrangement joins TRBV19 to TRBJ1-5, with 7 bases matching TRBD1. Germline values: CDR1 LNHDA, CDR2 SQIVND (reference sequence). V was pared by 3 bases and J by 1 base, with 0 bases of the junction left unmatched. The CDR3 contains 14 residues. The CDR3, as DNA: TGTGCCAGTAGTATGACAGGGAGCAATCAGCCCCAGCATTTT. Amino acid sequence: CASSMTGSNQPQHF. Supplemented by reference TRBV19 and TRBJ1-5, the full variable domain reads DGGITQSPKYLFRKEGQNVTLSCEQNLNHDAMYWYRQDPGQGLRLIYYSQIVNDFQKGDIAEGYSVSREKKESFPLTVTSAQKNPTAFYLCASSMTGSNQPQHFGDGTRLSIL.

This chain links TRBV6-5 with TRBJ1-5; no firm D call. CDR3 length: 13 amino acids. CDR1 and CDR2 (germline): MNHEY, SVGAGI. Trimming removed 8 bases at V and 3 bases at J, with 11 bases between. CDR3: CASVRELNQPQHF. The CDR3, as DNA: TGTGCCAGCGTGAGGGAGCTCAATCAGCCCCAGCATTTT.

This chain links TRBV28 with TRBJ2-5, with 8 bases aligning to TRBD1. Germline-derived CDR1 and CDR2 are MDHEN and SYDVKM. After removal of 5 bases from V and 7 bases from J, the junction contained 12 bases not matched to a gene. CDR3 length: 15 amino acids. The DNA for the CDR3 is TGTGCCAGCAGTCTCGGACAGGGACCCATGGGGACCCAGTACTTC. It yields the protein CASSLGQGPMGTQYF.

In DNA, the CDR3 is TGCAGCGTTCGGGACAGGGTGACGCTCGAGCAGTACTTC. Its translation: CSVRDRVTLEQYF. V is TRBV29-1 and J is TRBJ2-7; 9 bases line up with TRBD1. Germline lookup yields CDR1 SQVTM and CDR2 ANQGSEA. Trimming removed 5 bases from V and 6 bases from J; junction bases left unmatched: 8. The CDR3 covers 13 residues.

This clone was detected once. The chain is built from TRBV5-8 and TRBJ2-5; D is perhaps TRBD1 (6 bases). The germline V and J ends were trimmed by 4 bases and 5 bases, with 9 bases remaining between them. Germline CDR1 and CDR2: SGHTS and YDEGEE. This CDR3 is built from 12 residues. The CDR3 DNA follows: TGTGCCAGCAGCCGTCAGGGGGAGACCCAGTACTTC. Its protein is CASSRQGETQYF.

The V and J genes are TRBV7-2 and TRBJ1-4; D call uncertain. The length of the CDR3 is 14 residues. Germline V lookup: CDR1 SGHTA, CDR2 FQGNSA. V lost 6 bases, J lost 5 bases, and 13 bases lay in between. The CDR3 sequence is CASSGPPRNEKLFF. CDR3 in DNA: TGTGCCAGCAGTGGGCCACCTCGGAATGAAAAACTGTTTTTT.

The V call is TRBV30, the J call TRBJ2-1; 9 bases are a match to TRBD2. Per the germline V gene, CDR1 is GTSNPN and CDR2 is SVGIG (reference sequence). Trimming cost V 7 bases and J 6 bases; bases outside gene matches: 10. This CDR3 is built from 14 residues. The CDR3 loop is CAFLRTSALNEQFF. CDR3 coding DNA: TGTGCCTTTCTCAGGACTAGCGCCCTCAATGAGCAGTTCTTC. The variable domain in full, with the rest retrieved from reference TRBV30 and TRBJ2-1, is SQTIHQWPATLVQPVGSPLSLECTVEGTSNPNLYWYRQAAGRGLQLLFYSVGIGQISSEVPQNLSASRPQDRQFILSSKKLLLSDSGFYLCAFLRTSALNEQFFGPGTRLTVL.

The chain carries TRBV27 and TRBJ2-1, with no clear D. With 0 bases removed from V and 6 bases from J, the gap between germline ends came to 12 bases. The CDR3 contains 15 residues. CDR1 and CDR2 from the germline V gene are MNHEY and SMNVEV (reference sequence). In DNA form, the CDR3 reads TGTGCCAGCAGTTTATCCAGTGCGGTTGCCAATGAGCAGTTCTTC. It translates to CASSLSSAVANEQFF.

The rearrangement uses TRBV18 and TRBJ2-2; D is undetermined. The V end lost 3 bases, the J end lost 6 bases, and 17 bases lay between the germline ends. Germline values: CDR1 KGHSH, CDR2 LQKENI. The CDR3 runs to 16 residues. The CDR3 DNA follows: TGTGCCAGCTCACCTGTTGTGGTCGAGGCCTCCGGGGAGCTGTTTTTT. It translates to CASSPVVVEASGELFF.

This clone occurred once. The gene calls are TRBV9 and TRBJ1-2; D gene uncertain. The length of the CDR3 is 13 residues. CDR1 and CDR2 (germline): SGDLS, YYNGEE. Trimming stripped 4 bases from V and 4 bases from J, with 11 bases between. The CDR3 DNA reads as TGTGCCAGCAGCTCAGGACTGTTCTATGGCTACACCTTC. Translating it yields CASSSGLFYGYTF.

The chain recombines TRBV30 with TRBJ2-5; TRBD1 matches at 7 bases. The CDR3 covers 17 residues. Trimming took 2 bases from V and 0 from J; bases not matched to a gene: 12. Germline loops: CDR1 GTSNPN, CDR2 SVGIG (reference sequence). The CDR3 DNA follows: TGTGCCTGGAGTTTCGCTCGGGACAGTGGATACCAAGAGACCCAGTACTTC. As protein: CAWSFARDSGYQETQYF.

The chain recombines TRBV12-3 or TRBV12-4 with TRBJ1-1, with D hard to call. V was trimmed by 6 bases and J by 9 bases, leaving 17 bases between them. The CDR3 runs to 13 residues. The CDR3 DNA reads TGTGCCAGCAGATCGGGAGTTCGGATACAAGCTTTCTTT. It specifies CASRSGVRIQAFF.

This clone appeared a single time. The CDR3 region has the DNA TGTGCCAGCTCACCAGACAGGAATTCACCCCTCCACTTT. Its translation: CASSPDRNSPLHF. The rearrangement uses TRBV18 and TRBJ1-6; weak D call: TRBD1 (6 bases). The V gene's germline CDR1 is KGHSH and CDR2 LQKENI. This CDR3 contains 13 residues. V was clipped by 2 bases and J by 7 bases, with 6 bases between them.

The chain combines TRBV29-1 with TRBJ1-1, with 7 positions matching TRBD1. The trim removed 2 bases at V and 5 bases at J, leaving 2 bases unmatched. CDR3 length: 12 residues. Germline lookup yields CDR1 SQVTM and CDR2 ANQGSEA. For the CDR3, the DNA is TGCAGCGTTGAATCCAGGGGGACTGAAGCTTTCTTT. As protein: CSVESRGTEAFF.

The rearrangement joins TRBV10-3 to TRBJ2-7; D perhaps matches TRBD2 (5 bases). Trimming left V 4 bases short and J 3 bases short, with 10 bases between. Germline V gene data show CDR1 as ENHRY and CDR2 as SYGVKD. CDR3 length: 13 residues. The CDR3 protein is CAISAAAGYEQYF. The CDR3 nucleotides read TGTGCCATCAGTGCGGCCGCGGGCTACGAGCAGTACTTC.

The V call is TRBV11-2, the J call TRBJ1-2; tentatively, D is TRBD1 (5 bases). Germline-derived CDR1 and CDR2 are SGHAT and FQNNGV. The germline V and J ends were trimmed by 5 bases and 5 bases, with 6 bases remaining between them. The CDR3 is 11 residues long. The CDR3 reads CASSPGYGYTF. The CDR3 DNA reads TGTGCCAGCAGCCCAGGGTATGGCTACACCTTC. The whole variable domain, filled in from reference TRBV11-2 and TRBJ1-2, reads EAGVAQSPRYKIIEKRQSVAFWCNPISGHATLYWYQQILGQGPKLLIQFQNNGVVDDSQLPKDRFSAERLKGVDSTLKIQPAKLEDSAVYLCASSPGYGYTFGSGTRLTVV.

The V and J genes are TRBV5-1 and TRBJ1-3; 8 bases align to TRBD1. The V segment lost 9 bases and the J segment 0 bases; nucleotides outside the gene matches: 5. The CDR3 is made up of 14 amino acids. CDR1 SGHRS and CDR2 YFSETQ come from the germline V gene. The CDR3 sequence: CATRGQDSGNTIYF. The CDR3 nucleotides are TGCGCCACCAGGGGACAGGACTCTGGAAACACCATATATTTT.

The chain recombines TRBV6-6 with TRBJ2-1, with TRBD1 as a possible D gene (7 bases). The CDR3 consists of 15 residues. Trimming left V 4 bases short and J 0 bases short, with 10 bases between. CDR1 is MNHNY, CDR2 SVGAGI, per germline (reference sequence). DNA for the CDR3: TGTGCCAGCAGTTCTCAGGGGGGCTCCTACAATGAGCAGTTCTTC. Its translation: CASSSQGGSYNEQFF.

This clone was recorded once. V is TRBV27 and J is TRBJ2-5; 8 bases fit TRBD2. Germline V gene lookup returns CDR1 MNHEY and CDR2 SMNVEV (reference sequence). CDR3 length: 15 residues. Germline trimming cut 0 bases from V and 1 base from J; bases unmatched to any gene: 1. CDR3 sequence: CASSLSAGGQETQYF. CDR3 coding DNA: TGTGCCAGCAGTTTATCGGCGGGGGGCCAAGAGACCCAGTACTTC.

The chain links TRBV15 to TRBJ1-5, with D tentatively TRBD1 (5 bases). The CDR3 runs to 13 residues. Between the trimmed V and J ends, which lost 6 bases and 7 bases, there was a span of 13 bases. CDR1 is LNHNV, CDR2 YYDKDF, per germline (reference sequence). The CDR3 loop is CATRFGGDQPQHF. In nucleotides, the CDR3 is TGTGCCACCAGGTTCGGAGGGGACCAGCCCCAGCATTTT.